A single sample is the source of the 7 T cell receptor beta chains below, sequenced in a study of T cell repertoires in cytomegalovirus infection. MiXCR, applied by TCRdb to the reads, yields one record per CDR3 protein. The top ten hold about an eighth of the sample, which has approximately 910,000 distinct CDR3 sequences, around 30% seen once. Antigen specificity for these receptors is unknown. The source material was cultured CD8+ T cells from PBMCs, sampled from culture after CMV antigen stimulation. The receptors shown here come from a human donor in good health (CMV status not recorded). Some clones in this sample may be carry-over from other donors' samples.

This clonotype has at least ten counts. This sequence joins TRBV6-5 and TRBJ2-5; 7 bases agree with TRBD2. CDR3 size: 16 residues. CDR1 is MNHEY and CDR2 is SVGAGI in the germline V gene. V shed 2 bases and J 7 bases; nucleotides not matched to a gene: 13. The CDR3, as DNA: TGTGCCAGCAGTTACGGCCCAGCGGGGAGCCCTTTGACCCAGTACTTC. It encodes CASSYGPAGSPLTQYF.

This clonotype was recorded at least ten times. The rearrangement joins TRBV7-2 to TRBJ1-1, with a tentative D call TRBD1 (5 bases). Trimming left V 3 bases short and J 8 bases short, with 10 bases between. The CDR3 covers 12 residues. The germline V gene encodes CDR1 SGHTA and CDR2 FQGNSA. Here the CDR3 reads CASSFGHPEAFF. CDR3 nucleotide sequence: TGTGCCAGCAGCTTTGGACACCCAGAAGCTTTCTTT.

The table lists this clonotype with many counts. The rearrangement uses TRBV7-6 and TRBJ2-7; no reliable D call. V lost 2 bases to trimming and J lost 3 bases, with 8 bases between them. CDR3 length: 13 amino acids. Germline V gives CDR1 SGHVS, CDR2 FNYEAQ. The CDR3 DNA is TGTGCCAGCAGCTTAAACACCAACTACGAGCAGTACTTC. It specifies CASSLNTNYEQYF.

There are many counts of this clonotype. This sequence joins TRBV7-6 and TRBJ2-7; D remains unclear. V lost 6 bases and J lost 0, with 33 bases in between. Germline CDR1 reads SGHVS; CDR2 reads FNYEAQ. The CDR3 has 21 amino acids. CDR3 sequence reads: CASSLLSFVDTRSSVSYEQYF. CDR3 DNA sequence: TGTGCCAGCAGTCTACTCTCTTTTGTTGACACCCGGTCATCAGTCTCCTACGAGCAGTACTTC.

The rearrangement joins TRBV3-1 to TRBJ2-7, with 13 positions matching TRBD2. The V and J ends lost 0 bases and 1 base, in that order; junction bases with no gene match: 12. CDR1 and CDR2 from the germline V gene are LGHDT and YNNKEL (reference sequence). The CDR3 has 20 residues. The CDR3 loop reads CASSQESRTSGGAQSYEQYF. For the CDR3, the DNA is TGTGCCAGCAGCCAAGAGAGTCGAACTAGCGGGGGGGCCCAGTCCTACGAGCAGTACTTC.

This clonotype came up a few times. The chain is built from TRBV6-2 or TRBV6-3 and TRBJ1-2; unclear D gene. This CDR3 is 15 amino acids long. The V end was cut by 4 bases, the J end by 8 bases, with 20 bases between. Germline V lookup: CDR1 MNHEY, CDR2 SVGEGT. The CDR3: CASSFNAEWGEGYTF. The CDR3 DNA sequence: TGTGCCAGCAGTTTTAACGCTGAGTGGGGAGAAGGCTACACCTTC.

There are a few counts of this clonotype. The genes are TRBV27 and TRBJ1-5; TRBD1 is a possible D gene (6 bases). Germline CDR1 and CDR2: MNHEY and SMNVEV (reference sequence). The CDR3 extends over 14 amino acids. V was shortened by 5 bases and J by 6 bases, with 14 bases between the two germline ends. The CDR3 nucleotides read TGTGCCAGCAGTACCGGGACAATGGGTCAGCCCCAGCATTTT. As protein: CASSTGTMGQPQHF.